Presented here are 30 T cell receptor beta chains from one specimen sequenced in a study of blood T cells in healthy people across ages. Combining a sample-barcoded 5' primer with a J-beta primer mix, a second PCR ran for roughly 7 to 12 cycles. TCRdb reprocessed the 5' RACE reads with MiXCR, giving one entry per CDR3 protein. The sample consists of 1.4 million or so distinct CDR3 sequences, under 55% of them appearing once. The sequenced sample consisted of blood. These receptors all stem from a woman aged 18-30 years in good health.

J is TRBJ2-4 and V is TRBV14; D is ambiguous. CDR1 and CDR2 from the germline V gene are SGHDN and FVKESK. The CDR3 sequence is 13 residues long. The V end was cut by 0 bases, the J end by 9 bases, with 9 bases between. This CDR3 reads CASSQDELGIQYF. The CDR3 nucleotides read TGTGCCAGCAGCCAAGATGAACTCGGCATTCAGTACTTC.

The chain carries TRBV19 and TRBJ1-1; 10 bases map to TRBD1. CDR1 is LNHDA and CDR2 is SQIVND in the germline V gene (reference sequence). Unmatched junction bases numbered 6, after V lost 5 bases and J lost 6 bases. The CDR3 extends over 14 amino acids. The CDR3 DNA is TGTGCCAGTAGTTGGGGACAGGGGTTCGCTGAAGCTTTCTTT. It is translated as CASSWGQGFAEAFF.

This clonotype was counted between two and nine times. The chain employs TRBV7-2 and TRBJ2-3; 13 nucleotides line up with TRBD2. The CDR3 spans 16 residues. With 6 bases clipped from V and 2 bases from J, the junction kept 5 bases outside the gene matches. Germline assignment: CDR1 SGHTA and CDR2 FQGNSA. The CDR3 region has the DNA TGTGCCAGCAGGCTGACTAGCGGGGGGCTCACAGATACGCAGTATTTT. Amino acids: CASRLTSGGLTDTQYF. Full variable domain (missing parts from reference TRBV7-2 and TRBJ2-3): GAGVSQSPSNKVTEKGKDVELRCDPISGHTALYWYRQSLGQGLEFLIYFQGNSAPDKSGLPSDRFSAERTGGSVSTLTIQRTQQEDSAVYLCASRLTSGGLTDTQYFGPGTRLTVL.

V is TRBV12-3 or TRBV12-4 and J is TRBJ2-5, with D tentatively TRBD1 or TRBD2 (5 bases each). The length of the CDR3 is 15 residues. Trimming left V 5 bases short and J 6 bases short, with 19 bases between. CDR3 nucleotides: TGTGCCAGCAGTGCCCCTATCCCGGGGCCCCAGACCCAGTACTTC. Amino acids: CASSAPIPGPQTQYF.

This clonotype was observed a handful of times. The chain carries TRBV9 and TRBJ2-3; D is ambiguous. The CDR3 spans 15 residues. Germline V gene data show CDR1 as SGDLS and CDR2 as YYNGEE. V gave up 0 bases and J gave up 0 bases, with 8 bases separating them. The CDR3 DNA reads TGTGCCAGCAGCGTAGTTGCGGATAGCACAGATACGCAGTATTTT. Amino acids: CASSVVADSTDTQYF. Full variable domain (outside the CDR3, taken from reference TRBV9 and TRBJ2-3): DSGVTQTPKHLITATGQRVTLRCSPRSGDLSVYWYQQSLDQGLQFLIQYYNGEERAKGNILERFSAQQFPDLHSELNLSSLELGDSALYFCASSVVADSTDTQYFGPGTRLTVL.

CDR3 amino acids: CASKREQALNTEAFF. In DNA form, the CDR3 reads TGTGCCAGCAAAAGAGAGCAGGCCCTGAACACTGAAGCTTTCTTT. The rearrangement joins TRBV12-3 or TRBV12-4 to TRBJ1-1, with D uncertain. The ends were cut back, 7 bases at V and 0 bases at J, with 15 bases in the middle. The CDR3 sequence is 15 residues long.

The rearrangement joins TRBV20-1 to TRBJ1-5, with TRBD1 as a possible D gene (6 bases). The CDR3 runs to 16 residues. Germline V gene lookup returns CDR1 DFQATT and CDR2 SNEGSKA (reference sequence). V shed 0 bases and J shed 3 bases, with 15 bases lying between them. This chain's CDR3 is CSAREQTGSPNQPQHF. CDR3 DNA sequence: TGCAGTGCTAGAGAACAAACAGGGTCCCCCAATCAGCCCCAGCATTTT.

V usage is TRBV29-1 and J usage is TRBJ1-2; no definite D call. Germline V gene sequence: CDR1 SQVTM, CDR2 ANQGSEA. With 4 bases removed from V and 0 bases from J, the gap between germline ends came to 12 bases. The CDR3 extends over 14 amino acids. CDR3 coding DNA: TGCAGCGTTGGAGGTGCGGGAGCTAACTATGGCTACACCTTC. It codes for CSVGGAGANYGYTF.

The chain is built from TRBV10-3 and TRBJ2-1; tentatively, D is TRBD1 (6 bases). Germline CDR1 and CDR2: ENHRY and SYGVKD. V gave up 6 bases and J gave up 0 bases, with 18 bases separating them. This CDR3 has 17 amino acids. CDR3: CAIRDITGQGSYNEQFF. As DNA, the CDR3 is TGTGCCATCAGAGACATTACAGGGCAGGGCTCCTACAATGAGCAGTTCTTC.

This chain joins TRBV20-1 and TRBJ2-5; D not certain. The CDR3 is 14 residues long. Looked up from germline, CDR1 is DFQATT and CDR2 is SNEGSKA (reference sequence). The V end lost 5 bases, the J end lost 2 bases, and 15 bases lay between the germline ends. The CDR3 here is CSADHPDGQETQYF. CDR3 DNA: TGCAGTGCTGACCATCCGGACGGGCAAGAGACCCAGTACTTC.

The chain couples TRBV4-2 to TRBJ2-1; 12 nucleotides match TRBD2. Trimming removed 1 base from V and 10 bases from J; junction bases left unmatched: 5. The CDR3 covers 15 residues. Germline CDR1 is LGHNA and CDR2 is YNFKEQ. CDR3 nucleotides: TGTGCCAGCAGCCAAGGTTCTAGCGGGAGGGCCGAGCAGTTCTTC. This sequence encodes CASSQGSSGRAEQFF.

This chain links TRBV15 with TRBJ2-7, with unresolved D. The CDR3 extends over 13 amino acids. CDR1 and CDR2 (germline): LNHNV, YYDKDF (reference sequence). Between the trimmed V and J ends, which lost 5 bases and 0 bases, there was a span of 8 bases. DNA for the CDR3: TGTGCCACCAGCCGAGCCCCCTCCTACGAGCAGTACTTC. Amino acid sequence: CATSRAPSYEQYF.

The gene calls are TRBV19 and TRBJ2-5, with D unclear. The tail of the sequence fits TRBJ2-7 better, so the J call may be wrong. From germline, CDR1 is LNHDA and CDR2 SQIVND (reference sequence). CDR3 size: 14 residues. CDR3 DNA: TGTGCCAGTAGTACCCACACCTTTCCCTACGAGCAGTACTTC. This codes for CASSTHTFPYEQYF.

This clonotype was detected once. CDR3 amino acids: CASFAGVSYEQYF. The CDR3 DNA reads as TGTGCCAGCTTCGCCGGGGTCTCCTACGAGCAGTACTTC. The V call is TRBV28, the J call TRBJ2-7; tentatively, D is TRBD2 (5 bases). V lost 8 bases and J lost 0, with 11 bases in between. Germline CDR1 reads MDHEN; CDR2 reads SYDVKM. This CDR3 comprises 13 residues.

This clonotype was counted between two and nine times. The CDR3 DNA follows: TGTGCCAGCAGCGTAGATGGCAGGACTTCCCACGAGCAGTACTTC. It specifies CASSVDGRTSHEQYF. The chain has TRBV9 and TRBJ2-7, with a possible D match to TRBD2 (5 bases). The germline CDR1 and CDR2 sequences are SGDLS and YYNGEE. V lost 0 bases and J 5 bases, leaving 15 bases between the germline ends. The CDR3 runs to 15 residues. The whole variable domain, filled in from reference TRBV9 and TRBJ2-7, reads DSGVTQTPKHLITATGQRVTLRCSPRSGDLSVYWYQQSLDQGLQFLIQYYNGEERAKGNILERFSAQQFPDLHSELNLSSLELGDSALYFCASSVDGRTSHEQYFGPGTRLTVT.

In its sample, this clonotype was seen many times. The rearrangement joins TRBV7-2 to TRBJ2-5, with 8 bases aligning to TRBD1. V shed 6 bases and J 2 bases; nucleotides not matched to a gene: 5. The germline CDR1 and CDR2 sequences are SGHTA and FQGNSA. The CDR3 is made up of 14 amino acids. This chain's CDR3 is CASSSDRVQETQYF. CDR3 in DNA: TGTGCCAGCAGTTCGGACAGGGTTCAAGAGACCCAGTACTTC.

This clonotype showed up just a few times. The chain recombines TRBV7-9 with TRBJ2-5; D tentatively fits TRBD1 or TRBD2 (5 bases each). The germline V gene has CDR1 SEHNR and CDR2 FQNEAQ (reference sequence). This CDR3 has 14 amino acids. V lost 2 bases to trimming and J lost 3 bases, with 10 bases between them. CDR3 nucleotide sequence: TGTGCCAGCAGCTTATGGCAGGGAGAAGAGACCCAGTACTTC. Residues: CASSLWQGEETQYF.

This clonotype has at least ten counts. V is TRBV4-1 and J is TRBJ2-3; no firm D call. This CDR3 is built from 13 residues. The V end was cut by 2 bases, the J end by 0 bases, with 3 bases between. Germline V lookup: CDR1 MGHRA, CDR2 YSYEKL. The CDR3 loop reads CASSQQSTDTQYF. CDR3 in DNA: TGCGCCAGCAGCCAACAGAGCACAGATACGCAGTATTTT.

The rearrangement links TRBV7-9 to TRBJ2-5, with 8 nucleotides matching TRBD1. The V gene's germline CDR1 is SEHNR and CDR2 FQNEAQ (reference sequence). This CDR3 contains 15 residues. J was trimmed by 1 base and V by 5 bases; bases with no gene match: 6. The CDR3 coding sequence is TGTGCCAGCAGCAGCCTCAGGGGGCGCCAAGAGACCCAGTACTTC. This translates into CASSSLRGRQETQYF.

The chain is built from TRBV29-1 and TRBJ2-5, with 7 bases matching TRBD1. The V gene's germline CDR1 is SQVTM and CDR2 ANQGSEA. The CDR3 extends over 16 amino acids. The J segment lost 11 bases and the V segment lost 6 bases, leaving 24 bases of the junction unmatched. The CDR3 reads CSVVEGAMHAANEQYF. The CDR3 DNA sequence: TGCAGCGTAGTAGAGGGGGCGATGCACGCGGCAAATGAGCAGTACTTC.

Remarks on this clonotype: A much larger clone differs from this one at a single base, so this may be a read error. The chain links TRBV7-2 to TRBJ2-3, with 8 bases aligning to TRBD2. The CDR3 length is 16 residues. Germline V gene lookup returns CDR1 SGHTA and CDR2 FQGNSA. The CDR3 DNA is TGTGCCAGCAGCTTAGCGTGGAGCGGGAGTACAGGTACGCAGTATTTT. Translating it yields CASSLAWSGSTGTQYF.

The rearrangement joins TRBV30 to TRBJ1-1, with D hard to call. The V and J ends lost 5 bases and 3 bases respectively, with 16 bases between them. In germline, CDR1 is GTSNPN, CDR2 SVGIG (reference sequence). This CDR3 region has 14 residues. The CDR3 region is CAWVRARLDTEAFF. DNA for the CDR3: TGTGCCTGGGTTAGGGCCCGGTTGGACACTGAAGCTTTCTTT.

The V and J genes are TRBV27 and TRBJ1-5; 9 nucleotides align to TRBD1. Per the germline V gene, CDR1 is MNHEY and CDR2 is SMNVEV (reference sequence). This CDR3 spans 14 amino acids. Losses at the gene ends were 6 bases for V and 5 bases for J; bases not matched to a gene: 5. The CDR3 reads CASRTGGVYQPQHF. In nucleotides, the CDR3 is TGTGCCAGCAGAACAGGGGGCGTTTATCAGCCCCAGCATTTT.

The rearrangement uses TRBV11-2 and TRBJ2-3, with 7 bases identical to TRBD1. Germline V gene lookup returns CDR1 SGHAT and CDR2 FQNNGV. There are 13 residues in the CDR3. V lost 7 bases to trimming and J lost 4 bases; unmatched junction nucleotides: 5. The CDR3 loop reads CASTPDRADTQYF. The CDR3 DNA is TGTGCCAGCACACCAGACAGGGCAGATACGCAGTATTTT.

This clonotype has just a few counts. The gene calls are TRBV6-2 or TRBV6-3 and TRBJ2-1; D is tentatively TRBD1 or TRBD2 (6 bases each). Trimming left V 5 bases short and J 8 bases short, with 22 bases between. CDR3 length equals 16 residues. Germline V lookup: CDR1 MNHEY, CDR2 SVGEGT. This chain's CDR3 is CASSTRLGGTRDEQFF. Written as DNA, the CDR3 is TGTGCCAGCAGTACCCGACTAGGGGGGACCCGGGATGAGCAGTTCTTC.

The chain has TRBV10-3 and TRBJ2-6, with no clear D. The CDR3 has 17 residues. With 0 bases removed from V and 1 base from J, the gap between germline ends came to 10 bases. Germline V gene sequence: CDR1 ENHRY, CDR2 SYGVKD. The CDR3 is CAISESSLGSGANVLTF. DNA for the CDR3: TGTGCCATCAGTGAGTCTAGTCTCGGGTCTGGGGCCAACGTCCTGACTTTC.

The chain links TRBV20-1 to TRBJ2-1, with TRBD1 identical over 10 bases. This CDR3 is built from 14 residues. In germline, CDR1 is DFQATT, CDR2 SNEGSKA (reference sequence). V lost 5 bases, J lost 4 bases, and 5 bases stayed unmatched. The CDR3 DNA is TGCAGTGCTCTTGACAGGGGGCGATACAATGAGCAGTTCTTC. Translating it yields CSALDRGRYNEQFF.

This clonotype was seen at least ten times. The CDR3 is CASQGDYGYTF. The CDR3 DNA is TGTGCCAGCCAAGGCGACTATGGCTACACCTTC. This chain joins TRBV25-1 and TRBJ1-2; D unresolved. With 8 bases removed from V and 3 bases from J, the gap between germline ends came to 7 bases. The length of the CDR3 is 11 residues. Germline loops: CDR1 MGHDK, CDR2 SYGVNS.

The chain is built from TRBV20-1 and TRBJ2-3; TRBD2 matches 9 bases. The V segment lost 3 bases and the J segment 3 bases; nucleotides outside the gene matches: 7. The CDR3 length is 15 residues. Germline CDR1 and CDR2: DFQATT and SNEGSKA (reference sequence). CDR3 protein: CSASRREGRTDTQYF. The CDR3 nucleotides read TGCAGTGCTAGTCGGCGGGAGGGAAGGACAGATACGCAGTATTTT.

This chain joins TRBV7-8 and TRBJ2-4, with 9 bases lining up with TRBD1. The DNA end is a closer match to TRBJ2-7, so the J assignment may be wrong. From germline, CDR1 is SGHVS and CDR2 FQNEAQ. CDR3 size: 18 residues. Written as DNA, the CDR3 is TGTGCCAGCAGCTTAGGGGGAGACAGGGGGTCAAACCCCTACGAGCAGTACTTC. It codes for CASSLGGDRGSNPYEQYF.